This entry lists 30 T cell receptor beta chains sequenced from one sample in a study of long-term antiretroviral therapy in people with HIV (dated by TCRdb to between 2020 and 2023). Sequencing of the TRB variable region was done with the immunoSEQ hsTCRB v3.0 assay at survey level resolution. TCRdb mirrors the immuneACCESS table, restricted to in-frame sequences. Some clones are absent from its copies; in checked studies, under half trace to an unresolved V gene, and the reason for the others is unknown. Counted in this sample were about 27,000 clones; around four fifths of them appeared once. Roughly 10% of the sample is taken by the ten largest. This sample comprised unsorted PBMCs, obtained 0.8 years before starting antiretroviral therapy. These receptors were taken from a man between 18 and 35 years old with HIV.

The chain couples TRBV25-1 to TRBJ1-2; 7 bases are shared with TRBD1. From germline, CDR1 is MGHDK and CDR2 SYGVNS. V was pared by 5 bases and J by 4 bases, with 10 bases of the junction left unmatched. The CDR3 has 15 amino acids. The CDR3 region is CASSHVDREFYGYTF. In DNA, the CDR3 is TGTGCCAGCAGTCATGTCGACAGGGAATTCTATGGCTACACCTTC.

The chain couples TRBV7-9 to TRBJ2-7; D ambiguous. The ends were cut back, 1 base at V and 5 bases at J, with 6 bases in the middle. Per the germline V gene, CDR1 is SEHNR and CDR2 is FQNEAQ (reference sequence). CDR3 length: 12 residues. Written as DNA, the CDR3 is TGTGCCAGCAGCTTAGGTCGTGACGAGCAGTACTTC. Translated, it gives CASSLGRDEQYF.

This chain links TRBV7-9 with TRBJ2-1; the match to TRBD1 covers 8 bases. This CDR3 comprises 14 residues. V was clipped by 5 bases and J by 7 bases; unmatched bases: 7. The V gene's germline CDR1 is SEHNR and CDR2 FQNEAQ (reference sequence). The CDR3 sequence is CASSRSTGGNEQFF. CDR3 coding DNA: TGTGCCAGCAGCCGTAGTACAGGGGGGAATGAGCAGTTCTTC.

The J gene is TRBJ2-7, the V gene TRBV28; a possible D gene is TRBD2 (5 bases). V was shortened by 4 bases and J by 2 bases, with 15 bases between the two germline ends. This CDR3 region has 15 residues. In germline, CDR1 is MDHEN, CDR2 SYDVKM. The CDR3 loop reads CASSSDPSGTYEQYF. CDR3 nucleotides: TGTGCCAGCAGTTCCGACCCCTCGGGAACCTACGAGCAGTACTTC.

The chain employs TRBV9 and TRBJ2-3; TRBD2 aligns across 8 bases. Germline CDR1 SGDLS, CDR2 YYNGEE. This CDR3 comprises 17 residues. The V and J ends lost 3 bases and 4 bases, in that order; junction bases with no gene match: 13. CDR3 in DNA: TGTGCCAGCAGCGGAGAAGCGGGAGCTGGTGTAGCAGATACGCAGTATTTT. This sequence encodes CASSGEAGAGVADTQYF.

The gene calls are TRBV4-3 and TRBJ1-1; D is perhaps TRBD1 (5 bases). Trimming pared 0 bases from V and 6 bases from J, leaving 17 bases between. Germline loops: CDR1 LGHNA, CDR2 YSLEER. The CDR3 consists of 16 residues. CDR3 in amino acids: CASSQDVFRRGAEAFF. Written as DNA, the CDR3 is TGCGCCAGCAGCCAAGATGTGTTCCGTAGGGGTGCTGAAGCTTTCTTT.

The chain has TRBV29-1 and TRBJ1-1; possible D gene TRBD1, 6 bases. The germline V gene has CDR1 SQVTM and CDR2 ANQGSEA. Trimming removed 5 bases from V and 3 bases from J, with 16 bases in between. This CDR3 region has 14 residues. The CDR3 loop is CSVTGGSFYTEAFF. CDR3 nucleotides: TGCAGCGTTACTGGGGGCAGCTTCTACACTGAAGCTTTCTTT.

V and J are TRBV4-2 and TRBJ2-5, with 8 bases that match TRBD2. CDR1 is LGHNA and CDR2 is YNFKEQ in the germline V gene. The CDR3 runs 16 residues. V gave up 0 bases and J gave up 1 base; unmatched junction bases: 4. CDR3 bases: TGTGCCAGCAGCCAAGAATATACTAGCGGCCAAGAGACCCAGTACTTC. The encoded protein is CASSQEYTSGQETQYF.

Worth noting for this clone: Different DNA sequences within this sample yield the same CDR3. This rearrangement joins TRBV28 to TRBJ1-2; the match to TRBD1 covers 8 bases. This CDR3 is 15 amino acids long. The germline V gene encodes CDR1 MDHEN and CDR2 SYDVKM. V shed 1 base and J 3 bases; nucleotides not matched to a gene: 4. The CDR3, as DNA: TGTGCCAGCAGTTTATCCCCGACAGGGGACTATGGCTACACCTTC. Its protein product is CASSLSPTGDYGYTF.

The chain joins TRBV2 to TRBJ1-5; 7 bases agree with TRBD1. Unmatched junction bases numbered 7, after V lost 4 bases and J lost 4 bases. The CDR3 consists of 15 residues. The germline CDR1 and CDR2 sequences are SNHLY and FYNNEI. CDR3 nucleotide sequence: TGTGCCAGCAGTGGACAGGGTCCTGGAAATCAGCCCCAGCATTTT. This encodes CASSGQGPGNQPQHF. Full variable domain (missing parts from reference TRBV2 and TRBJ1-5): EPEVTQTPSHQVTQMGQEVILRCVPISNHLYFYWYRQILGQKVEFLVSFYNNEISEKSEIFDDQFSVERPDGSNFTLKIRSTKLEDSAMYFCASSGQGPGNQPQHFGDGTRLSIL.

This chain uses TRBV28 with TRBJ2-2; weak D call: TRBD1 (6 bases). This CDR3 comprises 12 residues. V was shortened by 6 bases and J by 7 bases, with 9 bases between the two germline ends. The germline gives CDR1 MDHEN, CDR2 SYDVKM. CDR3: CASRTGSGELFF. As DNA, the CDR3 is TGTGCCAGCAGGACAGGAAGCGGGGAGCTGTTTTTT.

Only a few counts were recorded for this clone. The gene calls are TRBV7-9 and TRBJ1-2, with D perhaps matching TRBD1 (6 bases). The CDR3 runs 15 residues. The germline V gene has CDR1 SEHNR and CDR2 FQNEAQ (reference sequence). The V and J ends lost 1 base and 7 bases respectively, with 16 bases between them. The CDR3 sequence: CASSLGSGVSGGYTF. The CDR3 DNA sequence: TGTGCCAGCAGCTTAGGCTCAGGGGTTTCGGGTGGCTACACCTTC.

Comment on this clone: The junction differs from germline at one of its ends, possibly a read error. CDR3 sequence reads: CASSPTPGANVLTF. In nucleotides, the CDR3 is TGTGCTAGCAGCCCTACTCCTGGGGCCAACGTCCTGACTTTC. The chain combines TRBV7-7 with TRBJ2-6; D is undetermined. CDR1 is SSHAT and CDR2 is FNYEAQ in the germline V gene (reference sequence). This CDR3 contains 14 residues.

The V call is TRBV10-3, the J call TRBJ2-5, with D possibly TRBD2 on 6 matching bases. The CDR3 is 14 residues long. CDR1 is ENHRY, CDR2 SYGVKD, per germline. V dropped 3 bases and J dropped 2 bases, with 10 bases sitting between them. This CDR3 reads CAISDLEGQETQYF. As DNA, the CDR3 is TGTGCCATCAGTGACCTGGAGGGGCAAGAGACCCAGTACTTC.

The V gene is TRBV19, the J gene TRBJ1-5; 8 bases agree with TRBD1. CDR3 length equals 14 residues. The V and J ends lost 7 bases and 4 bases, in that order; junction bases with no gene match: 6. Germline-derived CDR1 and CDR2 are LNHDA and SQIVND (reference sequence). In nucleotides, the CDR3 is TGTGCCAGTACCAAGACAGGGGCAAATCAGCCCCAGCATTTT. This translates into CASTKTGANQPQHF.

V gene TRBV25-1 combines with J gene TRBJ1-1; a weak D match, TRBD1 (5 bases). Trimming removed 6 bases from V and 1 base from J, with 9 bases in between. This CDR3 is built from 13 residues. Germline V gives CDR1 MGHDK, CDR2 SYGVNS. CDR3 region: CASRVQGNTEAFF. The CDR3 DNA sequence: TGTGCCAGCAGAGTCCAGGGGAACACTGAAGCTTTCTTT.

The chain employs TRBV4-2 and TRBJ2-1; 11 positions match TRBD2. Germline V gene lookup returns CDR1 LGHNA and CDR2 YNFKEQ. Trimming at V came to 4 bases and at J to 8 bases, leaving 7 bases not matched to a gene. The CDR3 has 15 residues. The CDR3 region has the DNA TGTGCCAGCAGCCGTCTTAGCGGGAGGGCCGATGAGCAGTTCTTC. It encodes CASSRLSGRADEQFF.

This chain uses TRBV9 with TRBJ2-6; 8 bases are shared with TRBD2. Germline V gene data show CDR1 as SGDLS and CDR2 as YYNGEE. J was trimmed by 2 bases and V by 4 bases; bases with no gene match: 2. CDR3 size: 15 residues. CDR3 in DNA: TGTGCCAGCAGCTTTAGCGGGGCTGGGGCCAACGTCCTGACTTTC. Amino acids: CASSFSGAGANVLTF.

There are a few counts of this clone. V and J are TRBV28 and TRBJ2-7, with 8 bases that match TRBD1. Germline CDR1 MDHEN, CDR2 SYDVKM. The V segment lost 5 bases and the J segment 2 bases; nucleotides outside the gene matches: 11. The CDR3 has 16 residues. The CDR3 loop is CASSQRTGGNPYEQYF. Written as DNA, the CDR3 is TGTGCCAGCAGTCAAAGAACAGGGGGGAACCCCTACGAGCAGTACTTC.

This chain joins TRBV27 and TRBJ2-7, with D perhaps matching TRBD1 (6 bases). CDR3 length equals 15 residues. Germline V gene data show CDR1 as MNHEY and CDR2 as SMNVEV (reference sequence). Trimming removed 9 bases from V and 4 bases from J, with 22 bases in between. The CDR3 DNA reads TGTGCCAGTAAGCCCTTCTCCGGGACACCTTACGAGCAGTACTTC. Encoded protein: CASKPFSGTPYEQYF.

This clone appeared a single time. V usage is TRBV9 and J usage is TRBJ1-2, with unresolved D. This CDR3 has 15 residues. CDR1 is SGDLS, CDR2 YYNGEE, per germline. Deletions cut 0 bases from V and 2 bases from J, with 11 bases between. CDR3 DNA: TGTGCCAGCAGCGTAGAGGCGGGAGGCAACTATGGCTACACCTTC. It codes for CASSVEAGGNYGYTF.

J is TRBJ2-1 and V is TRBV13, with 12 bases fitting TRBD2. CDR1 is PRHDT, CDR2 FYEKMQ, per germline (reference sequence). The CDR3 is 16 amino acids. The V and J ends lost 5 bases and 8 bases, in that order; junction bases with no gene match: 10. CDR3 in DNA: TGTGCCAGCAGCCGCAGACCGGGACTAGCGGGCGATGAGCAGTTCTTC. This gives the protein CASSRRPGLAGDEQFF.

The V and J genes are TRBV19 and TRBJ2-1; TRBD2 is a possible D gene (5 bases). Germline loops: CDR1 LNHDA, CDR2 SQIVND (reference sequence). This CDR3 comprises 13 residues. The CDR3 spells CATTYPEGNEQFF. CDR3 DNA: TGTGCGACTACCTACCCTGAGGGCAATGAGCAGTTCTTC.

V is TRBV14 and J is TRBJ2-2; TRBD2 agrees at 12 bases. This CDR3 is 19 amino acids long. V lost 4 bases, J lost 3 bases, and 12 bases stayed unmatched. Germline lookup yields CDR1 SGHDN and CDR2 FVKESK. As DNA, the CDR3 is TGTGCCAGCAGCCCGTACCCCGCTAGCGGGGGGGCTGACACCGGGGAGCTGTTTTTT. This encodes CASSPYPASGGADTGELFF.

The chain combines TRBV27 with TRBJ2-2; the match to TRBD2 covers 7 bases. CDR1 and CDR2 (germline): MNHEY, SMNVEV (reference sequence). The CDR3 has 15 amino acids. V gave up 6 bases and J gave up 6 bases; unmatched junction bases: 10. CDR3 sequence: CASRRLAGKPGELFF. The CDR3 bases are TGTGCCAGCAGGCGACTAGCTGGGAAACCCGGGGAGCTGTTTTTT.

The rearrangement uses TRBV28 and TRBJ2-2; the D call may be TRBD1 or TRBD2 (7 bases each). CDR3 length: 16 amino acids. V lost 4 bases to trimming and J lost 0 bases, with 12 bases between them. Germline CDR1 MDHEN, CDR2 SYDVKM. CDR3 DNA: TGTGCCAGCAGTTCCAGGGGGGGATCGAACACCGGGGAGCTGTTTTTT. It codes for CASSSRGGSNTGELFF.

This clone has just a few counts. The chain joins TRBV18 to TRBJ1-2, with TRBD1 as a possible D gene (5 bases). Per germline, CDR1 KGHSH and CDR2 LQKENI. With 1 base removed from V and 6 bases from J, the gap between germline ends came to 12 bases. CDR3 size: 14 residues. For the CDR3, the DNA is TGTGCCAGCTCACCACGGGACGGGATGGATGGCTACACCTTC. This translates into CASSPRDGMDGYTF.

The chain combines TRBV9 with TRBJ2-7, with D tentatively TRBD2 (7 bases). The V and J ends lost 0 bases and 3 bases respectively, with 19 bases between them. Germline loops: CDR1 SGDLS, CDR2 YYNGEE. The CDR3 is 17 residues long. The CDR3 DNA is TGTGCCAGCAGCGTAGGGGGGGGCGGGGCAACCTACTACGAGCAGTACTTC. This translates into CASSVGGGGATYYEQYF.

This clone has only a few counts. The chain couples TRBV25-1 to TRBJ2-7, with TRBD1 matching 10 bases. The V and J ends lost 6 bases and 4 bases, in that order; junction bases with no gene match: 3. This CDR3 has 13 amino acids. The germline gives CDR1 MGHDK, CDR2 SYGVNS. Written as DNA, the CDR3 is TGTGCCAGCAGGGGACAGGGGAGGTACGAGCAGTACTTC. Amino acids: CASRGQGRYEQYF.

The CDR3 sequence is CASSLAGRFNQPQHF. The CDR3 coding sequence is TGCGCCAGCAGCTTGGCCGGGCGGTTCAATCAGCCCCAGCATTTT. The rearrangement links TRBV5-1 to TRBJ1-5; D not resolved. V gave up 0 bases and J gave up 3 bases, with 10 bases separating them. The CDR3 contains 15 residues. Per germline, CDR1 SGHRS and CDR2 YFSETQ.